Shown below are 26 T cell receptor beta chains from a single sample sequenced in a study of radiotherapy plus CTLA-4 blockade in lung cancer. TCRdb's copy holds only in-frame clones and misses some; the assay was immunoSEQ multiplex PCR. Of approximately 67,000 clones listed, over 75% are singletons. Sequenced here: peripheral blood, sampled from a patient treated with radiotherapy plus ipilimumab. These receptors were taken from a human donor with non-small cell lung cancer who had a partial response to radiotherapy plus ipilimumab.

The chain joins TRBV9 to TRBJ1-5, with no clear D. From germline, CDR1 is SGDLS and CDR2 YYNGEE. V lost 0 bases to trimming and J lost 4 bases, with 8 bases between them. The CDR3 loop spans 14 amino acids. CDR3 residues: CASSVGQRNQPQHF. The CDR3 DNA reads TGTGCCAGCAGCGTAGGACAAAGAAATCAGCCCCAGCATTTT.

The chain uses TRBV27 and TRBJ1-1; weak D call: TRBD1 (5 bases). Germline V CDR1 and CDR2: MNHEY, SMNVEV (reference sequence). The CDR3 has 15 amino acids. The V and J ends lost 2 bases and 6 bases respectively, with 16 bases between them. In nucleotides, the CDR3 is TGTGCCAGCAGTTTAGGTGGGGGGTTACGCGCTGAAGCTTTCTTT. As protein: CASSLGGGLRAEAFF.

The chain employs TRBV10-2 and TRBJ2-2; D is possibly TRBD1 (6 bases). This CDR3 region has 15 residues. Trimming removed 6 bases at V and 5 bases at J, with 16 bases between. CDR1 and CDR2 from the germline V gene are WSHSY and SAAADI. This CDR3 reads CASSLDRSVTGELFF. The CDR3 DNA is TGCGCCAGCAGCCTCGACAGGTCTGTTACCGGGGAGCTGTTTTTT.

This chain joins TRBV5-4 and TRBJ1-4; TRBD1 aligns across 8 bases. This CDR3 comprises 16 residues. Germline CDR1 and CDR2: SGHNT and YYREEE (reference sequence). Trimming at V came to 5 bases and at J to 5 bases, leaving 11 bases not matched to a gene. DNA for the CDR3: TGTGCCAGCAGTTCCGGGACAGGAGATTTAAATGAAAAACTGTTTTTT. This codes for CASSSGTGDLNEKLFF. Full variable domain (rest looked up from reference TRBV5-4 and TRBJ1-4): ETGVTQSPTHLIKTRGQQVTLRCSSQSGHNTVSWYQQALGQGPQFIFQYYREEENGRGNFPPRFSGLQFPNYSSELNVNALELDDSALYLCASSSGTGDLNEKLFFGSGTQLSVL.

The J gene is TRBJ2-1, the V gene TRBV30, with TRBD1 matching 8 bases. The CDR3 has 15 amino acids. The germline V gene encodes CDR1 GTSNPN and CDR2 SVGIG (reference sequence). V gave up 0 bases and J gave up 8 bases; unmatched junction bases: 9. The CDR3 spells CAWSVPSAGGYEQFF. The CDR3 DNA reads as TGTGCCTGGAGTGTCCCTTCGGCAGGGGGCTATGAGCAGTTCTTC.

The CDR3 sequence: CASNPNWGTHNTGELFF. For the CDR3, the DNA is TGTGCCAGCAACCCCAACTGGGGGACTCACAACACCGGGGAGCTGTTTTTT. The V gene is TRBV2, the J gene TRBJ2-2, with a weak D call TRBD2 (6 bases). Trimming removed 7 bases at V and 2 bases at J, with 20 bases between. Germline CDR1 is SNHLY and CDR2 is FYNNEI. This CDR3 is built from 17 residues.

This chain's CDR3 is CASSQVNRFNTGELFF. The CDR3 region has the DNA TGTGCCAGCAGCCAAGTGAACAGGTTCAACACCGGGGAGCTGTTTTTT. The chain recombines TRBV14 with TRBJ2-2; TRBD1 is a possible D gene (5 bases). V was cut by 1 base and J by 2 bases, with 11 bases left in between. Germline-derived CDR1 and CDR2 are SGHDN and FVKESK. The CDR3 extends over 16 amino acids.

The chain employs TRBV9 and TRBJ2-1, with 13 bases that match TRBD2. Trimming removed 0 bases from V and 0 bases from J; junction bases left unmatched: 6. Germline CDR1 is SGDLS and CDR2 is YYNGEE. The CDR3 loop spans 19 amino acids. This CDR3 is CASSVDRLAGGGSYNEQFF. CDR3 sequence (DNA): TGTGCCAGCAGCGTAGATCGACTAGCGGGAGGTGGCTCCTACAATGAGCAGTTCTTC.

In its sample, this clone was seen a few times. CDR3 bases: TGTGCCAGCAGCCGAGGACTAGCGGGAGAGATTGAGACCCAGTACTTC. It yields the protein CASSRGLAGEIETQYF. The chain has TRBV14 and TRBJ2-5, with 13 bases aligning to TRBD2. The germline V gene encodes CDR1 SGHDN and CDR2 FVKESK. V trimming: 4 bases; J trimming: 5 bases; junction bases outside the gene matches: 7. CDR3 length: 16 amino acids. Full variable domain (rest looked up from reference TRBV14 and TRBJ2-5): EAGVTQFPSHSVIEKGQTVTLRCDPISGHDNLYWYRRVMGKEIKFLLHFVKESKQDESGMPNNRFLAERTGGTYSTLKVQPAELEDSGVYFCASSRGLAGEIETQYFGPGTRLLVL.

The V and J genes are TRBV27 and TRBJ2-7; D is undetermined. Between the trimmed V and J ends, which lost 2 bases and 5 bases, there was a span of 10 bases. CDR1 MNHEY and CDR2 SMNVEV come from the germline V gene (reference sequence). This CDR3 has 13 amino acids. CDR3 sequence reads: CASSLGRGDEQYF. DNA of the CDR3: TGTGCCAGCAGTTTAGGTAGAGGCGACGAGCAGTACTTC.

J is TRBJ1-3 and V is TRBV2, with TRBD1 matching over 8 bases. Germline CDR1 reads SNHLY; CDR2 reads FYNNEI. The CDR3 consists of 13 residues. J lost 4 bases, V lost 6 bases, and 2 bases had no gene match. The CDR3 bases are TGTGCCAGCAGGAGGGACAGGGGAAACACCATATATTTT. Amino acids: CASRRDRGNTIYF. Filled out from reference TRBV2 and TRBJ1-3, the complete variable domain reads EPEVTQTPSHQVTQMGQEVILRCVPISNHLYFYWYRQILGQKVEFLVSFYNNEISEKSEIFDDQFSVERPDGSNFTLKIRSTKLEDSAMYFCASRRDRGNTIYFGEGSWLTVV.

The chain employs TRBV27 and TRBJ2-2, with D possibly matching TRBD1 (5 bases). With 3 bases removed from V and 0 bases from J, the gap between germline ends came to 14 bases. The CDR3 sequence is 17 residues long. Germline CDR1 is MNHEY and CDR2 is SMNVEV (reference sequence). CDR3: CASSFTYRTSNTGELFF. The CDR3 bases are TGTGCCAGCAGTTTTACGTACAGGACATCGAACACCGGGGAGCTGTTTTTT.

This chain joins TRBV9 and TRBJ1-4, with 7 bases identical to TRBD1. This CDR3 comprises 14 residues. Trimming took 3 bases from V and 7 from J; bases not matched to a gene: 6. CDR1 and CDR2 from the germline V gene are SGDLS and YYNGEE. The CDR3 spells CASSAQGGLEKLFF. Here the CDR3 DNA reads TGTGCCAGCAGCGCCCAGGGGGGACTTGAAAAACTGTTTTTT. Based on the CDR3 plus reference TRBV9 and TRBJ1-4, the full variable domain is DSGVTQTPKHLITATGQRVTLRCSPRSGDLSVYWYQQSLDQGLQFLIQYYNGEERAKGNILERFSAQQFPDLHSELNLSSLELGDSALYFCASSAQGGLEKLFFGSGTQLSVL.

The V call is TRBV27, the J call TRBJ1-1; 8 nucleotides align to TRBD1. The CDR3 consists of 15 residues. CDR1 is MNHEY, CDR2 SMNVEV, per germline (reference sequence). V gave up 1 base and J gave up 1 base; unmatched junction bases: 2. The chain's CDR3 is CASSLLGTGNTEAFF. The CDR3 DNA is TGTGCCAGCAGTTTATTAGGGACAGGGAACACTGAAGCTTTCTTT.

V and J are TRBV15 and TRBJ2-1; D remains ambiguous. Germline CDR1 LNHNV, CDR2 YYDKDF (reference sequence). The CDR3 is 13 amino acids. V was clipped by 1 base and J by 9 bases, with 10 bases between them. Here the CDR3 DNA reads TGTGCCACCAGCAGAGTTATAGAAGCTGAGCAGTTCTTC. Its translation: CATSRVIEAEQFF. Based on the CDR3 plus reference TRBV15 and TRBJ2-1, the full variable domain is DAMVIQNPRYQVTQFGKPVTLSCSQTLNHNVMYWYQQKSSQAPKLLFHYYDKDFNNEADTPDNFQSRRPNTSFCFLDIRSPGLGDTAMYLCATSRVIEAEQFFGPGTRLTVL.

The gene calls are TRBV28 and TRBJ1-3; D possibly corresponds to TRBD1 (6 bases). Trimming stripped 7 bases from V and 9 bases from J, with 25 bases between. Looked up from germline, CDR1 is MDHEN and CDR2 is SYDVKM. The CDR3 contains 16 residues. The CDR3 sequence: CASTSRYGGQVATIYF. DNA of the CDR3: TGTGCCAGCACCTCAAGATATGGGGGACAAGTAGCCACCATATATTTT.

V gene TRBV29-1 combines with J gene TRBJ2-7; no reliable D call. This CDR3 has 12 residues. Trimming stripped 5 bases from V and 2 bases from J, with 10 bases between. Per the germline V gene, CDR1 is SQVTM and CDR2 is ANQGSEA. The CDR3 DNA follows: TGCAGCGTTCGAGACATCACCTACGAGCAGTACTTC. Translated, it gives CSVRDITYEQYF.

The chain combines TRBV4-1 with TRBJ2-6; D is ambiguous. V gave up 5 bases and J gave up 0 bases, with 14 bases separating them. This CDR3 region has 17 residues. Germline V lookup: CDR1 MGHRA, CDR2 YSYEKL. The CDR3 DNA sequence: TGCGCCAGCAGCTTGACGGGTACCAGCTCTGGGGCCAACGTCCTGACTTTC. It translates to CASSLTGTSSGANVLTF.

The chain uses TRBV6-1 and TRBJ1-5; D ambiguous. The germline gives CDR1 MNHNS, CDR2 SASEGT. There are 14 residues in the CDR3. Trimming took off 6 bases at V and 0 bases at J, with 9 bases between the two ends. The CDR3 loop is CASREGSSNQPQHF. CDR3 in DNA: TGTGCCAGCAGGGAGGGTAGTAGCAATCAGCCCCAGCATTTT.

This chain uses TRBV6-4 with TRBJ1-1, with D possibly matching TRBD1 (6 bases). From germline, CDR1 is MRHNA and CDR2 SNTAGT. Trimming stripped 6 bases from V and 1 base from J, with 12 bases between. CDR3 size: 14 residues. The CDR3 sequence is CASRGDRRNTEAFF. The CDR3 nucleotides are TGTGCCAGCAGGGGAGACAGGCGGAACACTGAAGCTTTCTTT.

The gene calls are TRBV11-3 and TRBJ1-1; D ambiguous. Germline V gene data show CDR1 as SGHNT and CDR2 as YENEEA. The V end lost 1 base, the J end lost 1 base, and 4 bases lay between the germline ends. The CDR3 loop spans 13 amino acids. The CDR3 is CASSLGGNTEAFF. The CDR3 nucleotides read TGTGCCAGCAGCTTAGGAGGGAACACTGAAGCTTTCTTT.

The chain combines TRBV28 with TRBJ2-7; D is perhaps TRBD1 (5 bases). V lost 5 bases and J 2 bases, leaving 10 bases between the germline ends. The CDR3 consists of 13 residues. Germline CDR1 is MDHEN and CDR2 is SYDVKM. The chain's CDR3 is CASSKQVPYEQYF. In nucleotides, the CDR3 is TGTGCCAGCAGTAAACAGGTCCCCTACGAGCAGTACTTC. Full variable domain (missing parts from reference TRBV28 and TRBJ2-7): DVKVTQSSRYLVKRTGEKVFLECVQDMDHENMFWYRQDPGLGLRLIYFSYDVKMKEKGDIPEGYSVSREKKERFSLILESASTNQTSMYLCASSKQVPYEQYFGPGTRLTVT.

This clone has a single count. DNA for the CDR3: TGTGCCAGCAGCTTTTCCCGTCAGCCCCAGCATTTT. Translation gives CASSFSRQPQHF. The V gene is TRBV5-4, the J gene TRBJ1-5; D is ambiguous. This CDR3 is 12 amino acids long. V was clipped by 2 bases and J by 6 bases, with 6 bases between them. CDR1 and CDR2 from the germline V gene are SGHNT and YYREEE (reference sequence). The full variable domain, in which reference TRBV5-4 and TRBJ1-5 provide the parts outside the CDR3, is ETGVTQSPTHLIKTRGQQVTLRCSSQSGHNTVSWYQQALGQGPQFIFQYYREEENGRGNFPPRFSGLQFPNYSSELNVNALELDDSALYLCASSFSRQPQHFGDGTRLSIL.

This chain links TRBV20-1 with TRBJ2-5; D call uncertain. Germline V gives CDR1 DFQATT, CDR2 SNEGSKA (reference sequence). V was shortened by 1 base and J by 4 bases, with 4 bases between the two germline ends. The CDR3 is 11 amino acids. In DNA, the CDR3 is TGCAGTGCTAGAGTCGGAGAGACCCAGTACTTC. Its protein product is CSARVGETQYF.

This clone was seen once. This chain connects TRBV19 to TRBJ1-2, with a tentative D call TRBD1 (5 bases). This CDR3 has 15 amino acids. V lost 5 bases to trimming and J lost 4 bases, with 17 bases between them. CDR1 LNHDA and CDR2 SQIVND come from the germline V gene (reference sequence). The CDR3 nucleotides read TGTGCCAGTAGTCCGCCAATGCAGGGCGTCTATGGCTACACCTTC. This translates into CASSPPMQGVYGYTF.

The chain combines TRBV4-2 with TRBJ2-1; 11 nucleotides agree with TRBD2. From germline, CDR1 is LGHNA and CDR2 YNFKEQ. This CDR3 region has 16 residues. V lost 1 base to trimming and J lost 4 bases; unmatched junction nucleotides: 3. The CDR3 DNA reads as TGTGCCAGCAGCCAAGCTGGGACTAGCGGTTACAATGAGCAGTTCTTC. Protein sequence: CASSQAGTSGYNEQFF.